This TCR beta chain was recovered during a study of response to subunit inactivated influenza vaccine. Whole-study findings and limits: Authors proposed each seasonal influenza vaccination draws in few new T cells.

This clonotype was detected ten times or more. Its matching antigen is unknown. TCRdb processed the RT-PCR reads anew with MiXCR; each CDR3 protein has one entry. The sample shows hundreds of thousands of distinct CDR3 sequences, 15% to 18% of them seen only once. The specimen comprised PBMCs from blood, sampled about 12 days after vaccination. The clonotype originates from a man aged 45-60 years who received an inactivated influenza vaccine.

CDR3 sequence (DNA): TGTGCCAGCAGTTATTACCGGGCGCACGGGACAACTAATTCACCCCTCCACTTT. Encoded protein: CASSYYRAHGTTNSPLHF. The chain is built from TRBV6-5 and TRBJ1-6; D possibly corresponds to TRBD1 (6 bases). Germline V gene sequence: CDR1 MNHEY, CDR2 SVGAGI. The CDR3 length is 18 residues. V shed 3 bases and J shed 6 bases, with 21 bases lying between them.